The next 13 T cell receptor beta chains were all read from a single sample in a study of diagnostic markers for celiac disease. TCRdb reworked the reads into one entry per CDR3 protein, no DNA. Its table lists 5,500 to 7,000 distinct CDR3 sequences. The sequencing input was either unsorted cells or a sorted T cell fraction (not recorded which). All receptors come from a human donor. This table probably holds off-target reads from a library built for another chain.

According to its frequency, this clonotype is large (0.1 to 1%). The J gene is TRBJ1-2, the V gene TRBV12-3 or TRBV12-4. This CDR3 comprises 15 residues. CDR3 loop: CASKNGLLEDYGYTF.

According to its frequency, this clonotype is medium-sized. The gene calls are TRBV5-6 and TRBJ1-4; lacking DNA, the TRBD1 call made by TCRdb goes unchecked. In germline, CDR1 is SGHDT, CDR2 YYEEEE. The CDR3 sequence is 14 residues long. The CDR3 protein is CASSWTATNEKLFF.

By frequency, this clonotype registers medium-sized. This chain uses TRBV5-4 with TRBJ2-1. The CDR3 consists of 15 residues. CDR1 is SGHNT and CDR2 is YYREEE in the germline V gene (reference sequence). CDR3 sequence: CASSSDRNSYNEQFF.

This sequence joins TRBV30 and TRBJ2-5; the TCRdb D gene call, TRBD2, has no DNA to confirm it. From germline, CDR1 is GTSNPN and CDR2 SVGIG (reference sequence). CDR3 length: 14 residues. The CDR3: CAWSPLAGAETQYF. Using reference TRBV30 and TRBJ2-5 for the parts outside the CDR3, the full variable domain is SQTIHQWPATLVQPVGSPLSLECTVEGTSNPNLYWYRQAAGRGLQLLFYSVGIGQISSEVPQNLSASRPQDRQFILSSKKLLLSDSGFYLCAWSPLAGAETQYFGPGTRLLVL.

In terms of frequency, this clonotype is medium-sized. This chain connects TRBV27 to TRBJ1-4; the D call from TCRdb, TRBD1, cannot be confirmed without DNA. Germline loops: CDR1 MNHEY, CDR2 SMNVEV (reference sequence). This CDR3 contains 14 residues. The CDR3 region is CASSPGAGARSWFF.

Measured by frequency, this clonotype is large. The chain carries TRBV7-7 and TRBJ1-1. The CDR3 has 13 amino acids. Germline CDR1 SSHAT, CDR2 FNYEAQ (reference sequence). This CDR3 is CASSLDPTREAFF.

This CDR3 is CASSLNLGRNEKLFF. This chain uses TRBV5-1 with TRBJ1-4; TCRdb names TRBD1, which stays unverified in the absence of DNA. CDR1 SGHRS and CDR2 YFSETQ come from the germline V gene. This CDR3 has 15 amino acids.

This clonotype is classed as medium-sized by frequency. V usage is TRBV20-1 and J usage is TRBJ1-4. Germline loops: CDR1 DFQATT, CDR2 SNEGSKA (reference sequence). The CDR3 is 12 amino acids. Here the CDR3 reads CSARKGGEKLFF.

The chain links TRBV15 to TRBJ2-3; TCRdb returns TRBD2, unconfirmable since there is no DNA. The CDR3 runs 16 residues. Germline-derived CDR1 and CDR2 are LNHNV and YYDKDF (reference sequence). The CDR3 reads CATSGGLAGPADTQYF.

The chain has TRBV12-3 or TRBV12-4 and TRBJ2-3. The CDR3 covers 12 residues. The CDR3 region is CASSFLGDTQYF.

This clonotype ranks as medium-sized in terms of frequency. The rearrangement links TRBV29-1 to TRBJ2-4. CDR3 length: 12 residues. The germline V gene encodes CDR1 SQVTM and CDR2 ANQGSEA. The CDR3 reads CSVVTRNNIQYF.

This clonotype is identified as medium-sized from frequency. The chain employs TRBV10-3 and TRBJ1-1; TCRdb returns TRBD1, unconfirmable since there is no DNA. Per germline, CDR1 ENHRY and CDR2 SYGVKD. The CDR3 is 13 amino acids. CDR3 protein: CAISKGGNTEAFF.

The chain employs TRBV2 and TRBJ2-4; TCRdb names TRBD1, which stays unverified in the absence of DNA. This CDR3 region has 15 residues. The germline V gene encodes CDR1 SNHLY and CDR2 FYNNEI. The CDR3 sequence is CASSEGQGARNIQYF.